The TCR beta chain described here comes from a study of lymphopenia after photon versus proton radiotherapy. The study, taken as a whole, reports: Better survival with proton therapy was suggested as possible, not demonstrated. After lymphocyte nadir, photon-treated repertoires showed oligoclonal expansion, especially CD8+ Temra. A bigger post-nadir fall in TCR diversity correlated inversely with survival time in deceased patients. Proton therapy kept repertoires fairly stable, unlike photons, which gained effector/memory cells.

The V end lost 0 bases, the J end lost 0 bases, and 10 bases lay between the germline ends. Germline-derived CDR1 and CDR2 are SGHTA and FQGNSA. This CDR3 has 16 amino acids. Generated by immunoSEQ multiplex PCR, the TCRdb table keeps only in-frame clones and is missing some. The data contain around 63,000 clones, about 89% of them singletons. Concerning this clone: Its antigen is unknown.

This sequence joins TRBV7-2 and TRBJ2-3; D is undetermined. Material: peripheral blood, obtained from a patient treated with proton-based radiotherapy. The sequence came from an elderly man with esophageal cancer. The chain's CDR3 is CASSLAPAVSTDTQYF. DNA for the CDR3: TGTGCCAGCAGCTTAGCGCCGGCAGTCAGCACAGATACGCAGTATTTT.